Detailed here is one TCR beta chain. The sample belongs to a study of T cell changes during pregnancy in multiple sclerosis. The assay was immunoSEQ multiplex PCR, and TCRdb's table has in-frame clones only and misses some. The sample records about 99,000 clones, roughly 92% being singletons. CDR3 size: 14 residues. Germline V gene data show CDR1 as SGHVS and CDR2 as FNYEAQ. V was shortened by 0 bases and J by 0 bases, with 6 bases between the two germline ends. The gene calls are TRBV7-6 and TRBJ2-7; D is perhaps TRBD1 (6 bases). The material was peripheral blood, obtained after pregnancy. The receptor was isolated from a female donor with multiple sclerosis, enrolled in a pregnancy study. The CDR3 reads CASSLADSSYEQYF. CDR3 bases: TGTGCCAGCAGCTTAGCGGACAGCTCCTACGAGCAGTACTTC.